The clone carrying this T cell receptor (beta chain) was seen a few times. The CDR3 extends over 14 amino acids. The V gene end was trimmed by 0 bases and the J gene end by 2 bases; junction bases not matched to a gene: 2. Germline values: CDR1 SGHRS, CDR2 YFSETQ. The data are from a study of T-cell reconstitution after alpha-beta-depleted transplantation in children. Unique molecular identifiers were used to barcode this TCRbeta library. TCRdb recomputed calls from the PCR reads with MiXCR, one row per CDR3 protein. This sample yields 250,000 to 300,000 distinct CDR3 sequences, of which 9.5% to 10% are seen a single time; around 10% belongs to the top ten.

The source of this sequence is a human donor who donated a stem cell graft to a child with SCID. The V and J genes are TRBV5-1 and TRBJ2-7, with 7 positions matching TRBD2. The starting material was PBMCs from the stem cell graft donor, obtained from the stem cell graft. Written as DNA, the CDR3 is TGCGCCAGCAGCTTGGCAGGACTAGCCTACGAGCAGTACTTC. It is translated as CASSLAGLAYEQYF.